The entry below describes one TCR beta chain. Which antigen it targets is not known. Per-base qualities were not stored, and no clone one base away is much larger. This entry belongs to a study of patients and donors after allogeneic stem cell transplantation (dated by TCRdb to about 2020). From a lookup of the germline V gene (reference sequence), CDR1 and CDR2 are LGHDT and YNNKEL. V was cut back by 1 base and J by 2 bases, leaving a gap of 9 bases between them. The CDR3 starts with the cysteine, ends with the phenylalanine, and has 14 residues. Only the CDR3 portion is preserved as DNA: 42 bases, with reading frame beginning at the first base. Receptors were amplified or captured by RT-PCR. This sample was sequenced with a NextSeq 550. The raw public reads went through TCRdb reprocessing: fastp at Q25, MiXCR clone calling, in-frame beta chains kept. Each CDR3 protein gets just one entry, which takes the most common genes and DNA from the rows behind it. The sample table shows 100,000 to 130,000 distinct CDR3 sequences, and 35% are seen once. Around 27% of the sample is held by the ten biggest clonotypes.

This TCR was sampled from a human donor who was either an allogeneic HSCT recipient or a stem cell or donor lymphocyte infusion donor (not recorded which). It is not recorded whose cells these are; they may come from a transplant donor. Sequencing was performed on blood, either unsorted or a sorted T cell fraction (not recorded which). The sequence joins TRBV3-1 to TRBJ2-7; no D gene is confidently identified. The CDR3 reads CASSQGHRAYEQYF. The DNA is TGTGCCAGCAGCCAAGGCCACAGAGCCTACGAGCAGTACTTC.